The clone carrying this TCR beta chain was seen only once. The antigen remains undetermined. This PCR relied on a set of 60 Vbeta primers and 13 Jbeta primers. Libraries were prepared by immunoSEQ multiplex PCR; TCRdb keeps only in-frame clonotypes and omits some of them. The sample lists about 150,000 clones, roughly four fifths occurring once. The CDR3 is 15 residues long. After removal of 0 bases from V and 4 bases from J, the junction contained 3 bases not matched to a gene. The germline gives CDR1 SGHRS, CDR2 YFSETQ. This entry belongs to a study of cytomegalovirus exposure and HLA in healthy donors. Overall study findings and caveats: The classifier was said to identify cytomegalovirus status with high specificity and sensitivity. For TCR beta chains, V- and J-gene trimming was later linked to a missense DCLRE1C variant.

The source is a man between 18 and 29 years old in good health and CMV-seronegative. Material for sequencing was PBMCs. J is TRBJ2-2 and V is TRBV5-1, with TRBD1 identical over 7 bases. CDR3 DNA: TGCGCCAGCAGCTTGGTGGCAGGGGGCACCGGGGAGCTGTTTTTT. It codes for CASSLVAGGTGELFF.